The 20 T cell receptor beta chains reported below all come from one sample, sequenced in a study of blood T cell repertoires in COVID-19. Assay used: immunoSEQ multiplex PCR; TCRdb lists only in-frame clones, some missing. The sample gives about 180,000 clones, approximately 90% of which show up once; roughly 1.5% is in the top ten. Material: peripheral blood. Receptors were obtained from a woman between 45 and 65 years old with acute or convalescent COVID-19.

The V and J genes are TRBV2 and TRBJ1-2, with 11 bases matching TRBD1. The ends lost 2 bases at V and 8 bases at J; junction bases unmatched: 1. Germline V gene sequence: CDR1 SNHLY, CDR2 FYNNEI. This CDR3 is 13 amino acids long. The CDR3 DNA follows: TGTGCCAGCAGTGAAAGGGACAGGGGGGGCTACACCTTC. Translation gives CASSERDRGGYTF.

In this sample, this clone turned up once. V gene TRBV15 combines with J gene TRBJ2-2; the match to TRBD1 covers 9 bases. The CDR3 has 16 amino acids. Germline V gene data show CDR1 as LNHNV and CDR2 as YYDKDF (reference sequence). Germline trimming cut 3 bases from V and 5 bases from J; bases unmatched to any gene: 7. The CDR3 reads CATSSNRGRTTGELFF. The CDR3 DNA is TGTGCCACCAGCAGTAACAGGGGGCGGACGACCGGGGAGCTGTTTTTT.

The CDR3 DNA is TGTGCCAGCAGCTTAAACGCGGGGAGCACAGATACGCAGTATTTT. It codes for CASSLNAGSTDTQYF. J is TRBJ2-3 and V is TRBV11-2, with D perhaps TRBD2 (6 bases). The V gene lost 2 bases and the J gene lost 0 bases, with 9 bases spanning the gap. CDR1 is SGHAT, CDR2 FQNNGV, per germline. The CDR3 covers 15 residues. Full variable domain (outside the CDR3, taken from reference TRBV11-2 and TRBJ2-3): EAGVAQSPRYKIIEKRQSVAFWCNPISGHATLYWYQQILGQGPKLLIQFQNNGVVDDSQLPKDRFSAERLKGVDSTLKIQPAKLEDSAVYLCASSLNAGSTDTQYFGPGTRLTVL.

This chain connects TRBV19 to TRBJ1-4, with a weak D call TRBD1 (6 bases). Germline loops: CDR1 LNHDA, CDR2 SQIVND (reference sequence). V gave up 2 bases and J gave up 4 bases, with 11 bases separating them. The CDR3 loop spans 15 amino acids. CDR3 region: CASSIKAGVNEKLFF. The CDR3 bases are TGTGCCAGTAGTATAAAGGCAGGGGTTAATGAAAAACTGTTTTTT.

The chain uses TRBV19 and TRBJ2-1; 7 positions match TRBD1. The CDR3 is 13 residues long. V was clipped by 2 bases and J by 7 bases; unmatched bases: 2. Per germline, CDR1 LNHDA and CDR2 SQIVND (reference sequence). Here the CDR3 DNA reads TGTGCCAGTAGTATAACACAGGGGAATGAGCAGTTCTTC. Protein product: CASSITQGNEQFF.

Concerning this clone itself: At one end, the junction sequence differs from germline, possibly due to a read error. This rearrangement joins TRBV5-1 to TRBJ1-1, with TRBD1 matching over 7 bases. The CDR3 length is 12 residues. Germline-derived CDR1 and CDR2 are SGHRS and YFSETQ. The chain's CDR3 is CAIGTVKTEAFF. CDR3 bases: TGCGCCATCGGGACAGTGAAGACTGAAGCTTTCTTT.

This chain links TRBV5-6 with TRBJ2-5; 8 nucleotides agree with TRBD1. This CDR3 has 14 amino acids. Germline V lookup: CDR1 SGHDT, CDR2 YYEEEE. V lost 4 bases to trimming and J lost 5 bases; unmatched junction nucleotides: 7. The CDR3 DNA reads as TGTGCCAGCAGCGCTGACAGGGGAATGGAGACCCAGTACTTC. Protein product: CASSADRGMETQYF.

This clone was seen once. J is TRBJ1-4 and V is TRBV25-1, with a possible D match to TRBD1 (6 bases). This CDR3 is 15 amino acids long. The V gene lost 4 bases and the J gene lost 8 bases, with 17 bases spanning the gap. Per the germline V gene, CDR1 is MGHDK and CDR2 is SYGVNS. The CDR3 coding sequence is TGTGCCAGCAGTGGGTACCACAGGGTGGGGGAAAAACTGTTTTTT. Translation: CASSGYHRVGEKLFF.

The chain links TRBV11-1 to TRBJ2-5, with TRBD2 matching 13 bases. This CDR3 region has 16 residues. The V segment lost 2 bases and the J segment 4 bases; nucleotides outside the gene matches: 4. Germline CDR1 reads SGHAT; CDR2 reads FQDESV (reference sequence). The CDR3 DNA sequence: TGTGCCAGCAGCTTAAGGACTAGCGGGGGCGGAGAGACCCAGTACTTC. Translating it yields CASSLRTSGGGETQYF.

The chain carries TRBV5-6 and TRBJ2-3; perhaps TRBD1 as D (5 bases). Germline assignment: CDR1 SGHDT and CDR2 YYEEEE. Trimming took 6 bases from V and 5 from J, leaving 13 bases between them. This CDR3 comprises 13 residues. CDR3: CASIEAGKDTQYF. The CDR3 DNA follows: TGTGCCAGCATCGAAGCAGGGAAAGATACGCAGTATTTT. Filled out from reference TRBV5-6 and TRBJ2-3, the complete variable domain reads DAGVTQSPTHLIKTRGQQVTLRCSPKSGHDTVSWYQQALGQGPQFIFQYYEEEERQRGNFPDRFSGHQFPNYSSELNVNALLLGDSALYLCASIEAGKDTQYFGPGTRLTVL.

V is TRBV18 and J is TRBJ2-7; D is perhaps TRBD2 (6 bases). The germline V gene has CDR1 KGHSH and CDR2 LQKENI. This CDR3 region has 14 residues. Trimming left V 0 bases short and J 3 bases short, with 9 bases between. CDR3 loop: CASSPPAGLYEQYF. Written as DNA, the CDR3 is TGTGCCAGCTCACCACCGGCGGGGCTCTACGAGCAGTACTTC.

To note about this clone: The junction and the germline gene differ at one end; a read error may be behind it. This chain links TRBV5-1 with TRBJ2-3; possible D gene TRBD2, 7 bases. The CDR3 runs to 13 residues. Germline CDR1 reads SGHRS; CDR2 reads YFSETQ. The CDR3 here is CARSWGGPDTQYF. Here the CDR3 DNA reads TGCGCCCGCAGCTGGGGGGGGCCCGATACGCAGTATTTT.

This clone was recorded a few times. This chain uses TRBV4-3 with TRBJ2-5; the match to TRBD2 covers 8 bases. Germline V gene data show CDR1 as LGHNA and CDR2 as YSLEER. The CDR3 runs to 16 residues. The V and J ends lost 2 bases and 4 bases, in that order; junction bases with no gene match: 9. The CDR3 here is CASSQSFAGGAETQYF. As DNA, the CDR3 is TGCGCCAGCAGCCAATCCTTCGCGGGGGGTGCAGAGACCCAGTACTTC.

The chain is built from TRBV3-1 (or the pseudogene TRBV3-2) and TRBJ2-2; D is perhaps TRBD2 (6 bases). Trimming pared 6 bases from V and 3 bases from J, leaving 11 bases between. Per the germline V gene, CDR1 is LGHDT and CDR2 is YNNKEL (reference sequence). The CDR3 has 14 residues. CDR3 in amino acids: CASRGGRDTGELFF. The CDR3 bases are TGTGCCAGCAGGGGGGGTAGAGACACCGGGGAGCTGTTTTTT.

This clone was detected once. The J gene is TRBJ2-1, the V gene TRBV4-1; the D is unclear. The CDR3 is 15 amino acids. V was clipped by 0 bases and J by 6 bases, with 12 bases between them. Germline CDR1 MGHRA, CDR2 YSYEKL. CDR3 amino acids: CASSQDLGVSNEQFF. CDR3 DNA sequence: TGCGCCAGCAGCCAAGATCTCGGAGTCTCCAATGAGCAGTTCTTC.

CDR3 in DNA: TGTGCCAGCAGCGCGTTAACCACTAGCGGGGGGGTAACTAGCACAGATACGCAGTATTTT. This encodes CASSALTTSGGVTSTDTQYF. This chain links TRBV11-3 with TRBJ2-3; 13 bases agree with TRBD2. The CDR3 is 20 amino acids. Trimming cost V 5 bases and J 0 bases; bases outside gene matches: 14. Per the germline V gene, CDR1 is SGHNT and CDR2 is YENEEA. Full variable domain (rest looked up from reference TRBV11-3 and TRBJ2-3): EAGVVQSPRYKIIEKKQPVAFWCNPISGHNTLYWYLQNLGQGPELLIRYENEEAVDDSQLPKDRFSAERLKGVDSTLKIQPAELGDSAVYLCASSALTTSGGVTSTDTQYFGPGTRLTVL.

V and J are TRBV3-1 (or the pseudogene TRBV3-2) and TRBJ2-2; no reliable D call. CDR1 LGHDT and CDR2 YNNKEL come from the germline V gene (reference sequence). The CDR3 has 14 residues. Trimming took off 0 bases at V and 5 bases at J, with 7 bases between the two ends. CDR3 DNA: TGTGCCAGCAGCCAAGAAGAGTGGACCGGGGAGCTGTTTTTT. It encodes CASSQEEWTGELFF.

This sequence joins TRBV6-5 and TRBJ1-2, with D tentatively TRBD1 (5 bases). Germline V gives CDR1 MNHEY, CDR2 SVGAGI. This CDR3 has 12 residues. Trimming cost V 5 bases and J 5 bases, with 9 bases left between them. The CDR3 here is CASSPKGYGYTF. The CDR3 DNA sequence: TGTGCCAGCAGTCCGAAGGGGTATGGCTACACCTTC.

The rearrangement uses TRBV9 and TRBJ1-1; TRBD1 is a possible D gene (6 bases). Germline values: CDR1 SGDLS, CDR2 YYNGEE. There are 12 residues in the CDR3. Deletions cut 4 bases from V and 4 bases from J, with 8 bases between. As DNA, the CDR3 is TGTGCCAGCAGCTCAGGGGCCACTGAAGCTTTCTTT. Protein: CASSSGATEAFF.

The CDR3 sequence: CAWSWQLNTEAFF. In nucleotides, the CDR3 is TGTGCCTGGAGTTGGCAGTTGAACACTGAAGCTTTCTTT. The rearrangement links TRBV30 to TRBJ1-1; unclear D gene. CDR1 is GTSNPN, CDR2 SVGIG, per germline (reference sequence). V was trimmed by 2 bases and J by 0 bases, leaving 7 bases between them. This CDR3 has 13 residues.